The TCR beta chain under discussion was sequenced for a study of technical replicates of blood from several donors. V dropped 3 bases and J dropped 0; count of bases not matched to a gene: 4. CDR1 and CDR2 from the germline V gene are SGDLS and YYNGEE. The CDR3 contains 15 residues. Sequencing used immunoSEQ multiplex PCR; TCRdb keeps in-frame clones, though not all of them. The sample comprises about 79,000 clones, about 90% of which are singletons, and around 0.37% rests with the top ten. Input material: T cells isolated from PBMCs. The chain links TRBV9 to TRBJ2-3; 7 nucleotides align to TRBD1. This TCR was sampled from a human donor in good health. Some clones in this sample may be carry-over from other donors' samples. CDR3 coding DNA: TGTGCCAGCAGCGCCGGGACAGCTAGCACAGATACGCAGTATTTT. Its protein is CASSAGTASTDTQYF.